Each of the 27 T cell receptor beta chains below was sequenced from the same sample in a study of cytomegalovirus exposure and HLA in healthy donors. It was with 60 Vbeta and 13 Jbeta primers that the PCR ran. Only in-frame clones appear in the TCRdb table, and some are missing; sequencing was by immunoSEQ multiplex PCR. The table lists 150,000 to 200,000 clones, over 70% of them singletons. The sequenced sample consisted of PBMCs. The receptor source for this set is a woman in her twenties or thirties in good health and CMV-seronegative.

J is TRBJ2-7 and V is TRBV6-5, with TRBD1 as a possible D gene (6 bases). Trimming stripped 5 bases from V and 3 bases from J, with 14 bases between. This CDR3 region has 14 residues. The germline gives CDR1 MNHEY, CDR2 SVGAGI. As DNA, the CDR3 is TGTGCCAGCAGTGACCGGACAGCGGACTACGAGCAGTACTTC. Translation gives CASSDRTADYEQYF.

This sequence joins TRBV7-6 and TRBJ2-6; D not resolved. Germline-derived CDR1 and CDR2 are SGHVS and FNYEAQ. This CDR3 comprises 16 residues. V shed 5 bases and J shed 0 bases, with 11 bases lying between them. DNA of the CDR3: TGTGCCAGCAGCGGGCTCGGAAGCTCTGGGGCCAACGTCCTGACTTTC. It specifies CASSGLGSSGANVLTF. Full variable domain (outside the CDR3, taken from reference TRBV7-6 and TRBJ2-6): GAGVSQSPRYKVTKRGQDVALRCDPISGHVSLYWYRQALGQGPEFLTYFNYEAQQDKSGLPNDRFSAERPEGSISTLTIQRTEQRDSAMYRCASSGLGSSGANVLTFGAGSRLTVL.

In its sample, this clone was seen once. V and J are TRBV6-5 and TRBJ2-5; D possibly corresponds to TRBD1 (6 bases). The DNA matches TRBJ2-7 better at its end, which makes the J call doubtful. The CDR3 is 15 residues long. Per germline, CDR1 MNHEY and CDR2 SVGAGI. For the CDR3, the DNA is TGTGCCAGCAGTTACCGCGACAGGTCGCGCTACGAGCAGTACTTC. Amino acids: CASSYRDRSRYEQYF.

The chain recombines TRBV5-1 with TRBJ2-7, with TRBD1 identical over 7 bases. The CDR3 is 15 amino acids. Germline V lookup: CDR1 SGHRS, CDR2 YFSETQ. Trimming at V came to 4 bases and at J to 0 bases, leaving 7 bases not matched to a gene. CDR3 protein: CASSPRQGLSYEQYF. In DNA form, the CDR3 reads TGCGCCAGCAGCCCCCGACAGGGCCTCTCCTACGAGCAGTACTTC.

The CDR3 nucleotides are TGTGCCAGCAGTGGCGGGGGGGCGGGGGGAGATACGCAGTATTTT. It encodes CASSGGGAGGDTQYF. The chain joins TRBV5-4 to TRBJ2-3; TRBD2 agrees at 9 bases. The CDR3 loop spans 15 amino acids. V dropped 5 bases and J dropped 5; count of bases not matched to a gene: 9. The germline V gene encodes CDR1 SGHNT and CDR2 YYREEE (reference sequence).

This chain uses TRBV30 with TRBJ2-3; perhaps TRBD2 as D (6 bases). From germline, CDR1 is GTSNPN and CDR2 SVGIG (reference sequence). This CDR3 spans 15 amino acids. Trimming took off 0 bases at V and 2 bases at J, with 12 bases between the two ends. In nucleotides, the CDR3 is TGTGCCTGGAGTGTGGCGGGGATGGCCACAGATACGCAGTATTTT. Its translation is CAWSVAGMATDTQYF.

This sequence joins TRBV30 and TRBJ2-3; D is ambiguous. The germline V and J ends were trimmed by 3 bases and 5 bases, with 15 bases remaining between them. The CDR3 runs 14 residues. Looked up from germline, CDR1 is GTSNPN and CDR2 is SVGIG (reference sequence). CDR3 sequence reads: CAWRRTDSLDTQYF. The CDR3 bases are TGTGCCTGGAGGCGCACCGACTCATTAGATACGCAGTATTTT.

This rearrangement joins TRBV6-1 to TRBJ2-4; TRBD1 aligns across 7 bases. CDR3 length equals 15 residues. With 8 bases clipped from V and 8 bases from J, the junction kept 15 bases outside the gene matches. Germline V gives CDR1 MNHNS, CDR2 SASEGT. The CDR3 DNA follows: TGTGCCAGCTTCCTGGGAGAGGGGGCCGAGGACATTCAGTACTTC. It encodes CASFLGEGAEDIQYF.

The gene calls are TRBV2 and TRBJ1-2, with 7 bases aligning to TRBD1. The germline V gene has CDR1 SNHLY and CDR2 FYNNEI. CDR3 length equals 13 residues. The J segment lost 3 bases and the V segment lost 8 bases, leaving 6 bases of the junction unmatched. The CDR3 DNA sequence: TGTGCCAGCGAGACCGGGACAGACTATGGCTACACCTTC. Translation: CASETGTDYGYTF.

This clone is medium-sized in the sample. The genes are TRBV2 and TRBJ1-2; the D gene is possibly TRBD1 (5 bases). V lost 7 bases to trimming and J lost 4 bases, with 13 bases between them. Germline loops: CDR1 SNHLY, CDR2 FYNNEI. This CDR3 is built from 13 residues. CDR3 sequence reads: CASTGRVGYGYTF. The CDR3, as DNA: TGTGCCAGCACAGGGAGGGTGGGCTATGGCTACACCTTC.

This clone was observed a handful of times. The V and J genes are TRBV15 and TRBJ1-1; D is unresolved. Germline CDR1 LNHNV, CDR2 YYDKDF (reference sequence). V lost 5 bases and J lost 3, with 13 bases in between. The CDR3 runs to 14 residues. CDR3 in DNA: TGTGCCACCAGCCCCACCCCGGCGGACACTGAAGCTTTCTTT. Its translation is CATSPTPADTEAFF.

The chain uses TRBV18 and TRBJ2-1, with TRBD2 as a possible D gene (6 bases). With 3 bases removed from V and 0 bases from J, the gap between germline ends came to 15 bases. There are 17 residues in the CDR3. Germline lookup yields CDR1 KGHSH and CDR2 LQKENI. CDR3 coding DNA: TGTGCCAGCTCACCTCTCCGTCGGGGGAGCTCCTACAATGAGCAGTTCTTC. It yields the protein CASSPLRRGSSYNEQFF.

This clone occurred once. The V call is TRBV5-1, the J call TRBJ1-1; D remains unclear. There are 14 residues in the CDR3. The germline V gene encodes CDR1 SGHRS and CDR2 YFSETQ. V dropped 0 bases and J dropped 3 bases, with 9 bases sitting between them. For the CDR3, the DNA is TGCGCCAGCAGCTTGGGTCGGGTAGACACTGAAGCTTTCTTT. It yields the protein CASSLGRVDTEAFF.

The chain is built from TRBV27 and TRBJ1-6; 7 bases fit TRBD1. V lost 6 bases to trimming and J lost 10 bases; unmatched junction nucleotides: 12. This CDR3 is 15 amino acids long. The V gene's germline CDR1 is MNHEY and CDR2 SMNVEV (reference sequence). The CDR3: CASRLPGQFGSPLHF. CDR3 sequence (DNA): TGTGCCAGCAGGCTCCCGGGACAGTTCGGCTCACCCCTCCACTTT.

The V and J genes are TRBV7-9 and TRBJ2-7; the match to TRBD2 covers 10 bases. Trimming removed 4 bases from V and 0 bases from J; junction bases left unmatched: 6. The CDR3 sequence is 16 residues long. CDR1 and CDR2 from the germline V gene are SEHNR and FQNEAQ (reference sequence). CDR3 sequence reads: CASSSPTSGHSYEQYF. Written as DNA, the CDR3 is TGTGCCAGCAGCTCCCCGACTAGCGGGCACTCCTACGAGCAGTACTTC.

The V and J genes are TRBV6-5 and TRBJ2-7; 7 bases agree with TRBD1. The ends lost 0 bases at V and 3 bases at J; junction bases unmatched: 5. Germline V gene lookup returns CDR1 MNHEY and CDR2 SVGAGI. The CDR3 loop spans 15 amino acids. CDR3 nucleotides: TGTGCCAGCAGTTACTCCTCCGCAGGGGGCTACGAGCAGTACTTC. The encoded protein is CASSYSSAGGYEQYF.

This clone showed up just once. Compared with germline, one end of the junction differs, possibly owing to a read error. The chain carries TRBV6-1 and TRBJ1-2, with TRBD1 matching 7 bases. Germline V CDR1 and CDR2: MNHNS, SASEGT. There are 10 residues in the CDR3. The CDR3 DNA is TGCGTGACAGGGTCGTTCGGCTACACCTTC. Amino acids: CVTGSFGYTF.

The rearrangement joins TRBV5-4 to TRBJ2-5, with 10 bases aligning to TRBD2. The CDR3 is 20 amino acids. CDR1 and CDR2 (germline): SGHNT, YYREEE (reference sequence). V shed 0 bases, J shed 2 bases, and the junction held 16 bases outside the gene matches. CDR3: CASSLGGVPGLAPQQETQYF. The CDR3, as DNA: TGTGCCAGCAGCTTGGGGGGCGTACCGGGACTAGCGCCTCAGCAAGAGACCCAGTACTTC.

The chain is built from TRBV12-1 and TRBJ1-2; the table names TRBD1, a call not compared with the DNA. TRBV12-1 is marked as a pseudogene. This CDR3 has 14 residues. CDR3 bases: TGTGCCAGCAGCTTTGTTGTGACACGGTATGGCTACACCTTC. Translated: CASSFVVTRYGYTF.

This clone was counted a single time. CDR3 sequence: CASRGGAREQYF. The DNA for the CDR3 is TGCGCCAGTCGGGGGGGGGCGAGGGAGCAGTACTTC. The V and J genes are TRBV5-1 and TRBJ2-7; 8 positions agree with TRBD2. The CDR3 covers 12 residues. V trimming: 8 bases; J trimming: 7 bases; junction bases outside the gene matches: 8. In germline, CDR1 is SGHRS, CDR2 YFSETQ.

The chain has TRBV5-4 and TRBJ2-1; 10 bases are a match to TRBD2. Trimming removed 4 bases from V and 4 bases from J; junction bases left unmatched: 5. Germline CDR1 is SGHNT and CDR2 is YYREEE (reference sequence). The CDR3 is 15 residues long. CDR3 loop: CASSIPTSGYNEQFF. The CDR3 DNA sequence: TGTGCCAGCAGCATACCGACTAGCGGGTACAATGAGCAGTTCTTC.

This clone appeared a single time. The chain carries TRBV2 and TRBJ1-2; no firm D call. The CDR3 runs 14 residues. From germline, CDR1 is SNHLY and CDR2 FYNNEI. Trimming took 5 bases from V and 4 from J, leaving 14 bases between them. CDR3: CASSFSQNAYGYTF. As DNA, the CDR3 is TGTGCCAGCAGTTTCTCCCAGAATGCCTATGGCTACACCTTC.

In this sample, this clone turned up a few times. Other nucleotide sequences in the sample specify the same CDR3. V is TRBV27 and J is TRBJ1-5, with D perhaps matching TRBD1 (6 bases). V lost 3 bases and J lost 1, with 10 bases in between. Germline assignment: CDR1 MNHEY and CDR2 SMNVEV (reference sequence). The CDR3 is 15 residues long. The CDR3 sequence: CASSLGGGSNQPQHF. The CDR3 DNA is TGTGCCAGCAGTTTGGGAGGGGGAAGCAATCAGCCCCAGCATTTT.

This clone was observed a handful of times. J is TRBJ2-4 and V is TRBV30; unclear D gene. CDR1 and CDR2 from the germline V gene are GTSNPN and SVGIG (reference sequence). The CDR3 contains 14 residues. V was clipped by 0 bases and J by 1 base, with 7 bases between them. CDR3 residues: CAWSVRVAKNIQYF. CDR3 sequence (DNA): TGTGCCTGGAGTGTCCGGGTCGCCAAAAACATTCAGTACTTC.

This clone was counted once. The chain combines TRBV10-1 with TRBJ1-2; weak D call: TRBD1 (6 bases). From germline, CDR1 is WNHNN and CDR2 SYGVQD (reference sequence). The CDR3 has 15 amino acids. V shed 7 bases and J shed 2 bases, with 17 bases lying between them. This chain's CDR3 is CASTIGGEKNYGYTF. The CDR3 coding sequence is TGCGCCAGCACCATAGGGGGGGAGAAGAACTATGGCTACACCTTC.

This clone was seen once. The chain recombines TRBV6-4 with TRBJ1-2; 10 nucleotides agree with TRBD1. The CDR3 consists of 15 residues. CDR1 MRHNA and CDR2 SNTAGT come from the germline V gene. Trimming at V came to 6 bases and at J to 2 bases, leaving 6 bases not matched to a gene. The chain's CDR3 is CASRLETGGNYGYTF. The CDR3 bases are TGTGCCAGCAGATTGGAGACAGGGGGCAACTATGGCTACACCTTC.

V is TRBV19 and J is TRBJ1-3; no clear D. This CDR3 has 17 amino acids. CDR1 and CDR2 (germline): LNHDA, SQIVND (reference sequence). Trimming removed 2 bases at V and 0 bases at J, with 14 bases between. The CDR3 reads CASSIFRGLNSGNTIYF. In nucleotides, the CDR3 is TGTGCCAGTAGTATATTCAGAGGACTGAACTCTGGAAACACCATATATTTT. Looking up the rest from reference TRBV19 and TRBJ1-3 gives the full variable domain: DGGITQSPKYLFRKEGQNVTLSCEQNLNHDAMYWYRQDPGQGLRLIYYSQIVNDFQKGDIAEGYSVSREKKESFPLTVTSAQKNPTAFYLCASSIFRGLNSGNTIYFGEGSWLTVV.